This T cell receptor beta chain appears in the sequencing data of a study of cytomegalovirus exposure and HLA in healthy donors. Whole-study findings and limits: CMV serostatus was the only recorded immune exposure for donors. Later on, a genetic analysis was performed. It linked a missense variant in DCLRE1C with V- and J-gene trimming of TCR beta. It has been reported that TCR beta sequences accurately predicted the HLA-A and HLA-B alleles of most subjects.

It was with 60 Vbeta and 13 Jbeta primers that the PCR ran. Profiled with immunoSEQ multiplex PCR; TCRdb holds only in-frame clones, not every one. The sample records 95,000 to 150,000 clones, about 83% being singletons. The CDR3 consists of 13 residues. Unmatched junction bases numbered 1, after V lost 1 base and J lost 3 bases. The germline V gene encodes CDR1 SGHKS and CDR2 YYEKEE (reference sequence). As for this clone: The target antigen is unknown.

The genes are TRBV5-5 and TRBJ2-7, with TRBD1 identical over 7 bases. The specimen sequenced was PBMCs. This TCR was sampled from a woman in her thirties or forties in good health and CMV-seropositive. CDR3 nucleotide sequence: TGTGCCAGCAGCTTGCCAGGGGGCTACGAGCAGTACTTC. Amino acid sequence: CASSLPGGYEQYF. The full variable domain, rest sourced from reference TRBV5-5 and TRBJ2-7, is DAGVTQSPTHLIKTRGQQVTLRCSPISGHKSVSWYQQVLGQGPQFIFQYYEKEERGRGNFPDRFSARQFPNYSSELNVNALLLGDSALYLCASSLPGGYEQYFGPGTRLTVT.